Listed below are T cell receptor beta chains from one sample, sequenced in a study of T cell repertoires in cytomegalovirus infection. MiXCR, applied by TCRdb to the reads, yields one record per CDR3 protein. The table shows 200,000 or so distinct CDR3 sequences, with roughly 27% occurring only once. Source material: PBMCs. These receptors all stem from a human donor in good health (CMV status not recorded). Some clones in this sample may be carry-over from other donors' samples. CDR3s include the opening cysteine and the closing phenylalanine or tryptophan. The order of the fields is J gene, V gene, CDR3 protein.

TRBJ2-1 | TRBV5-1 | CASSMTSGGGNEQFF
TRBJ2-1 | TRBV7-3 | CASSSAGTGGDEQFF
TRBJ2-5 | TRBV7-2 | CASSLVRGNQETQYF
TRBJ2-5 | TRBV7-2 | CANSRAEGLKETQYF
TRBJ1-5 | TRBV23-1 | CASSQKQGTNQPQHF
TRBJ2-3 | TRBV6-2/TRBV6-3 | CASSSGETGYF
TRBJ1-1 | TRBV6-6 | CASADYRVNTEAFF
TRBJ1-5 | TRBV20-1 | CSARVAGNQPQHF
TRBJ2-1 | TRBV11-2 | CASLSSGAISYNEQFF
TRBJ1-5 | TRBV5-1 | CASSNSGAADQPQHF
TRBJ2-3 | TRBV29-1 | CSGGHRTGTSTDTQYF
TRBJ1-5 | TRBV5-1 | CASSLEQGNQPQHF
TRBJ2-5 | TRBV29-1 | CSVDPTARETQYF
TRBJ2-3 | TRBV12-3/TRBV12-4 | CASSLGPTDTQYF
TRBJ2-5 | TRBV12-3/TRBV12-4 | CASSLGPPAGGGETQYF
TRBJ1-2 | TRBV5-6 | CASRAGQDYGYTF
TRBJ1-4 | TRBV29-1 | CSVVLTLGEKLFF
TRBJ2-7 | TRBV7-2 | CASSWTSGGEQYF
TRBJ2-3 | TRBV6-4 | CASSKSGGATDTQYF
TRBJ1-5 | TRBV7-2 | CASTGGGTSNQPQHF
TRBJ1-1 | TRBV19 | CASTFGLGQNTEAFF
TRBJ2-5 | TRBV2 | CASRHSSGGPQETQYF
TRBJ1-2 | TRBV11-2 | CASSLDRGGNYGYTF
TRBJ1-1 | TRBV6-2/TRBV6-3 | CASSYDGFMNTEAFF
TRBJ1-2 | TRBV10-3 | CAISESTAFNYGYTF
TRBJ2-5 | TRBV5-1 | CASLRGGADETQYF
TRBJ1-1 | TRBV7-2 | CASSLDSGRNEAFF
TRBJ2-5 | TRBV2 | CASSDGGVETQYF
TRBJ2-1 | TRBV7-3 | CASSSSGGKEQFF
TRBJ2-7 | TRBV7-1 | CASGDSVLSYEQYF
TRBJ2-5 | TRBV11-2 | CASSLDWETQYF
TRBJ1-1 | TRBV12-5 | CASGPPRQHSYEEAFF
TRBJ2-3 | TRBV5-1 | CASSLNDLRDTQYF
TRBJ2-7 | TRBV2 | CASKGTSSRYEQYF
TRBJ2-3 | TRBV11-2 | CASTRGRENTQYF
TRBJ1-5 | TRBV12-3/TRBV12-4 | CASSPGRGPNQPQHF
TRBJ2-3 | TRBV12-3/TRBV12-4 | CASSSSYTQYF
TRBJ2-7 | TRBV5-5 | CASSLELAGVYEQYF
TRBJ1-2 | TRBV25-1 | CASSEWGTGNGYTF
TRBJ1-5 | TRBV19 | CASSPIFGGGSNQPQHF
TRBJ2-1 | TRBV4-1 | CASSLGQGAVWNEQFF
TRBJ1-1 | TRBV28 | CASRGSGNTEAFF
TRBJ1-1 | TRBV29-1 | CSVVRDADTEAFF
TRBJ2-5 | TRBV6-5 | CASSPLGVGEETQYF
TRBJ1-4 | TRBV4-3 | CASSQAGTATNEKLFF
TRBJ2-5 | TRBV12-3/TRBV12-4 | CASSQPRGGGAGETQYF
TRBJ1-6 | TRBV10-3 | CAISAGTGFVSPLHF
TRBJ2-3 | TRBV7-2 | CASSLLAGSTDTQYF
TRBJ2-2 | TRBV7-3 | CASSPRGANTGELFF
TRBJ2-2 | TRBV5-1 | CASSLAGGRSNTGELFF
TRBJ2-2 | TRBV20-1 | CSASGLGTENTGELFF
TRBJ2-7 | TRBV6-5 | CASRRGQGNYEQYF
TRBJ1-6 | TRBV5-1 | CASSPGTENSPLHF
TRBJ2-2 | TRBV12-3/TRBV12-4 | CASSYRTVAGELFF
TRBJ2-7 | TRBV7-2 | CASSPQVVYEQYF
TRBJ2-3 | TRBV11-3 | CASSGDRGHTQYF
TRBJ1-4 | TRBV7-2 | CASSLGGPNEKLFF